A single T cell receptor (beta chain) is shown here with its context. Its antigen is not identified. It was with 60 Vbeta and 13 Jbeta primers that the PCR ran. The table came from immunoSEQ multiplex PCR; TCRdb's copy has only in-frame clones and leaves some out. The sample carries under 200,000 clones, 82% recorded once. At the time of sampling, donors were nominally healthy, though unrecorded immune exposures were likely. This specimen comes from a study of cytomegalovirus exposure and HLA in healthy donors. Study details: Earlier, 150 million to 200 million T cells were analyzed, and some 120 million unique TCR beta sequences were found among them.

V was pared by 3 bases and J by 1 base, with 10 bases between. Germline CDR1 SGHRS, CDR2 YFSETQ. The CDR3 is 14 amino acids. Study-wide findings and caveats: In a later analysis, donors in an Asian-associated ancestry cluster reportedly had fewer N-insertions in productive TCRs than the cohort mean. Several of the most significant clusters appeared linked to common viral pathogens, based on a later analysis.

Specimen: PBMCs. The sequence was collected from a girl aged 2 to 9 in good health and CMV-seropositive. V gene TRBV5-1 combines with J gene TRBJ1-1; D perhaps matches TRBD1 (6 bases). CDR3 amino acids: CASSWGRTNTEAFF. DNA of the CDR3: TGCGCCAGCAGCTGGGGGCGGACGAACACTGAAGCTTTCTTT.